This T cell receptor (beta chain) is from a study of graft-versus-host responses after intestinal transplantation. Overall study context: Those transplanted obtained multivisceral, liver-intestinal, or isolated intestinal grafts. Findings of the study overall: Marrow from the recipient contained GvH clones, some of which had appeared first in ileum or blood. Allografts of patients with graft-donor T cell macrochimerism showed high graft-versus-host to host-versus-graft clone ratios.

From germline, CDR1 is MDHEN and CDR2 SYDVKM. The CDR3 has 12 amino acids. V gave up 2 bases and J gave up 6 bases, with 7 bases separating them. For this clone: Antigen: not known.

Here immunoSEQ multiplex PCR was the method, and the copy in TCRdb shows in-frame clones only, minus some. This sample has some 120,000 clones; approximately 90% occur once, and the top ten carry around 0.2%. J is TRBJ1-2 and V is TRBV28; TRBD1 might be the D (6 bases). Sequenced here: unstimulated CD4+ T cells sorted from spleen or lymph node cells, sampled before intestinal transplant. The receptor's source is a human donor who received an intestinal transplant. The DNA of the CDR3 is TGTGCCAGCAGTTTAACAGGGAATGGCTACACCTTC. It yields the protein CASSLTGNGYTF.